This T cell receptor beta chain was documented in a study of blood T cells in healthy people across ages. V lost 5 bases, J lost 8 bases, and 5 bases stayed unmatched. The CDR3 extends over 14 amino acids. Germline loops: CDR1 MGHRA, CDR2 YSYEKL. This clonotype was seen a handful of times. Primed by a sample-barcoded 5' primer and a J-beta primer mix, a second PCR proceeded for about 6 to 12 cycles. One entry per CDR3 protein results from TCRdb running MiXCR on the 5' RACE reads. The data show some 760,000 distinct CDR3 sequences, 25% seen once. In addition, the sample was reused for a study of T cells of mothers and their children.

This rearrangement joins TRBV4-1 to TRBJ1-6; 8 bases agree with TRBD1. Sequencing was done on a sample of blood. The TCR sequence derives from a boy younger than 18 in good health. The chain's CDR3 is CASSVQGADSPLHF. The CDR3 region has the DNA TGCGCCAGCAGCGTGCAGGGGGCGGATTCACCCCTCCACTTT.